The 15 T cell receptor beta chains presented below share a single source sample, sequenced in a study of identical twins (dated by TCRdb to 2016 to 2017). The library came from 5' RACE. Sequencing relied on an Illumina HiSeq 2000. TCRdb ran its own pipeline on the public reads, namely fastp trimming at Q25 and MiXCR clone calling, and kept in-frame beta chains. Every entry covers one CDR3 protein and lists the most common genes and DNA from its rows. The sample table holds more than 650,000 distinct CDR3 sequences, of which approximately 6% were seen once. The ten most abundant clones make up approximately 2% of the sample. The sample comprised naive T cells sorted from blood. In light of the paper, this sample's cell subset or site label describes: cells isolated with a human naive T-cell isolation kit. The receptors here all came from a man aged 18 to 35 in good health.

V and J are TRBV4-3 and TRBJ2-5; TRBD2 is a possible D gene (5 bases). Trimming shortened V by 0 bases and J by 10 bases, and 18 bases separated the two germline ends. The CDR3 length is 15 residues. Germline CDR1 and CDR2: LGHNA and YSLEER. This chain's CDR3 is CASSQDATTTEGQYF. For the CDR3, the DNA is TGCGCCAGCAGCCAAGATGCGACAACCACCGAGGGCCAGTACTTC.

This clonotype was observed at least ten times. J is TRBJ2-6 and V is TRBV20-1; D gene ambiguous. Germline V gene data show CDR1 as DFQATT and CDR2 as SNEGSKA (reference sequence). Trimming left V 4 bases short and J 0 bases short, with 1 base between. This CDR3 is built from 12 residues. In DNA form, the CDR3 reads TGCAGTGCTACCTCTGGGGCCAACGTCCTGACTTTC. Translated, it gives CSATSGANVLTF.

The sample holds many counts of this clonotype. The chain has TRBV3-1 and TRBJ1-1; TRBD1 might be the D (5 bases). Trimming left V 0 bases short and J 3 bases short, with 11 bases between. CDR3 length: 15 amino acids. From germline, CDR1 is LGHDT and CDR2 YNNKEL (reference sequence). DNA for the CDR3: TGTGCCAGCAGCCAAGAAGGTCGGACATACACTGAAGCTTTCTTT. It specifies CASSQEGRTYTEAFF.

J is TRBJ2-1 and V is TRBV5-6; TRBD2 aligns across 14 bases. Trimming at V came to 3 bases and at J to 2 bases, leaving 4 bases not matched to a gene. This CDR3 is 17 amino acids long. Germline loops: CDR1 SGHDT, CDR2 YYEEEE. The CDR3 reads CASSWGLAGETYNEQFF. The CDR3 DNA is TGTGCCAGCAGCTGGGGACTAGCGGGAGAAACCTACAATGAGCAGTTCTTC.

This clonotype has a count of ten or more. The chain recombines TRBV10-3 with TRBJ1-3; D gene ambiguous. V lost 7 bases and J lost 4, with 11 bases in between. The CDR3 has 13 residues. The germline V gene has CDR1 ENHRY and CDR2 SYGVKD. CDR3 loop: CAIKGLSGNTIYF. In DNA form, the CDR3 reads TGTGCCATCAAAGGGTTATCGGGAAACACCATATATTTT.

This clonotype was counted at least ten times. The CDR3 protein is CSVGEVGELFF. The CDR3 region has the DNA TGCAGCGTTGGTGAGGTCGGGGAGCTGTTTTTT. The rearrangement links TRBV29-1 to TRBJ2-2; D is uncertain. Per the germline V gene, CDR1 is SQVTM and CDR2 is ANQGSEA. The germline V and J ends were trimmed by 4 bases and 7 bases, with 7 bases remaining between them. The CDR3 is 11 amino acids.

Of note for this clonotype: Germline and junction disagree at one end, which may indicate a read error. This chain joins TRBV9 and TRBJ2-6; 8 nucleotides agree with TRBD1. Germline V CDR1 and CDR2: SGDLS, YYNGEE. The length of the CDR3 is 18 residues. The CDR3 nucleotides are TGTGACAGCAGCGTCTCCTTTGACAGGGGCTCTGGGGCCAACGTCCTGACTTTC. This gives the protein CDSSVSFDRGSGANVLTF.

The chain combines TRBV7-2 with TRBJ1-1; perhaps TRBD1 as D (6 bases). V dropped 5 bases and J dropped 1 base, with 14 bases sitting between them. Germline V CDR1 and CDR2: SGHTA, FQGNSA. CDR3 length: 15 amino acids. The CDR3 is CASSQRQVTNTEAFF. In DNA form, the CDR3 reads TGTGCCAGCAGCCAGCGACAGGTGACGAACACTGAAGCTTTCTTT. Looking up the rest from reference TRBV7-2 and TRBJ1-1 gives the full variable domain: GAGVSQSPSNKVTEKGKDVELRCDPISGHTALYWYRQSLGQGLEFLIYFQGNSAPDKSGLPSDRFSAERTGGSVSTLTIQRTQQEDSAVYLCASSQRQVTNTEAFFGQGTRLTVV.

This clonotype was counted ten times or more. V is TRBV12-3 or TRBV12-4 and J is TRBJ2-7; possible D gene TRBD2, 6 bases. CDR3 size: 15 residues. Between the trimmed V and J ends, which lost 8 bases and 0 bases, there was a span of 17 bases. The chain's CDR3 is CASSHSRDFSYEQYF. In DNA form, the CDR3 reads TGTGCCAGCTCCCACAGCCGGGACTTCTCCTACGAGCAGTACTTC.

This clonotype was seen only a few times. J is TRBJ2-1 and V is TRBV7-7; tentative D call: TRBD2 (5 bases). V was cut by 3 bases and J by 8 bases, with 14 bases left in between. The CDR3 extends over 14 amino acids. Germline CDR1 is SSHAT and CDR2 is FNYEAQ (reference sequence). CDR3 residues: CASSLSGLEDEQFF. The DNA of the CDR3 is TGTGCCAGCAGCTTGTCGGGGTTGGAAGATGAGCAGTTCTTC. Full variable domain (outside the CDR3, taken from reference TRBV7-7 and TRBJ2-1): GAGVSQSPRYKVTKRGQDVTLRCDPISSHATLYWYQQALGQGPEFLTYFNYEAQPDKSGLPSDRFSAERPEGSISTLTIQRTEQRDSAMYRCASSLSGLEDEQFFGPGTRLTVL.

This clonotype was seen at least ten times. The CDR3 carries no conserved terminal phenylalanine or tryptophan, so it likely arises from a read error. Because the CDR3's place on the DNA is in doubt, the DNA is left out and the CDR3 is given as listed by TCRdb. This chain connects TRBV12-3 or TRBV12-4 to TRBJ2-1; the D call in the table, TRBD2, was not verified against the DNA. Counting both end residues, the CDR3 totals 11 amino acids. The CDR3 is CASSSGLAVSS.

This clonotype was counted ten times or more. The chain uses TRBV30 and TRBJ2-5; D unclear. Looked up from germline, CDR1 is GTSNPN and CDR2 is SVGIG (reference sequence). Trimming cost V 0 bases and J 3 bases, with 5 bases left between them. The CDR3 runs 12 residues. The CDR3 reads CAWSVAKETQYF. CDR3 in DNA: TGTGCCTGGAGTGTTGCGAAAGAGACCCAGTACTTC.

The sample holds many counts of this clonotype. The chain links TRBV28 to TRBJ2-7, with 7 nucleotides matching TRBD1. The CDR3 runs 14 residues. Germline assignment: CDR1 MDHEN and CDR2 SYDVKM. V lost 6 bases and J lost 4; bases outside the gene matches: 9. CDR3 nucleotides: TGTGCCAGCAGCCTTCGGGACAGAGCATACGAGCAGTACTTC. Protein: CASSLRDRAYEQYF.

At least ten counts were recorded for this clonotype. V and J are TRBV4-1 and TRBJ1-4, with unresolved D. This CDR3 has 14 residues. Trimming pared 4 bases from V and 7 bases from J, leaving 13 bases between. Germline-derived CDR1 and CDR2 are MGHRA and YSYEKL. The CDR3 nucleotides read TGCGCCAGCAGCCTCCGACCGAAGGGTGAAAAACTGTTTTTT. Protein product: CASSLRPKGEKLFF.

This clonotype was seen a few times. The CDR3 coding sequence is TGTGCCAGCAGTATAAGACTGAACACTGAAGCTTTCTTT. This encodes CASSIRLNTEAFF. V usage is TRBV27 and J usage is TRBJ1-1; no definite D call. The ends were cut back, 5 bases at V and 0 bases at J, with 7 bases in the middle. In germline, CDR1 is MNHEY, CDR2 SMNVEV (reference sequence). The CDR3 consists of 13 residues.